Sequencing of this TCR beta chain was carried out in a study of memory CD4+ T cells and cytomegalovirus serostatus. Study-wide results and limits: The CMV-associated TCR signature appears largely within the CD4+ memory repertoire.

Comment on this clone: Its antigen is unidentified.

Single viable CD3+CD4+CD8-CD45RO+ cells were sorted as the memory CD4+ T cells. Looked up from germline, CDR1 is KGHSH and CDR2 is LQKENI. This CDR3 is built from 13 residues. V shed 4 bases and J shed 3 bases, with 9 bases lying between them. Clones were read by immunoSEQ multiplex PCR, and TCRdb kept only the in-frame ones, dropping some. Among under 45,000 clones listed, around 78% were seen once. This chain connects TRBV18 to TRBJ1-2; D is ambiguous. The receptor's source is an adult in good health and CMV-seronegative. Sequencing used memory CD4+ T cells from blood. CDR3 residues: CASSLGTHYGYTF. Here the CDR3 DNA reads TGTGCCAGCTCACTGGGAACGCACTATGGCTACACCTTC.